The source of this T cell receptor beta chain is a study of blood T cell repertoires in COVID-19. In the study overall: T cells, B-cell-depleted T cells, or PBMCs supplied cDNA or gDNA.

After removal of 8 bases from V and 8 bases from J, the junction contained 15 bases not matched to a gene. Germline V gives CDR1 MNHEY, CDR2 SVGAGI. The CDR3 length is 15 residues. Original processing methods: Estimation of nucleated cell counts was performed using reference gene primer amplification. TCRdb keeps only in-frame clones here, not all; method: immunoSEQ multiplex PCR. The V and J calls and clone size come from that table; D and trimming were worked out from the DNA. The sample records 45,000 to 70,000 clones, approximately 89% being singletons. The rearrangement links TRBV6-5 to TRBJ1-2, with TRBD1 matching 9 bases. Material: peripheral blood. The receptor comes from a woman aged 55-70 years with active COVID-19. In DNA form, the CDR3 reads TGTGCCAGCGCCGGGACAGGGACCCTCAGGGGGGGCTACACCTTC. This gives the protein CASAGTGTLRGGYTF.